The 21 T cell receptor beta chains reported below all come from one sample, sequenced in a study of regulatory T cells. The primer mix had 52 TRBV and 13 TRBJ primers. Clones were read by immunoSEQ multiplex PCR, and TCRdb kept only the in-frame ones, dropping some. This table has 30,000 to 40,000 clones, approximately 89% appearing once. Overall study findings and caveats: In CD3G-deficient patients, conventional CD4+ T cells were enriched for hydrophobic CDR3 residues at positions 6 and 7.

These receptors have no identified antigens. Sequenced material: conventional CD4+ T cells sorted from blood. These receptors originate from a person in their late teens or twenties with CD3G deficiency.

This chain uses TRBV5-1 with TRBJ2-1, with 11 bases fitting TRBD2. With 4 bases clipped from V and 9 bases from J, the junction kept 12 bases outside the gene matches. The CDR3 is made up of 16 amino acids. The V gene's germline CDR1 is SGHRS and CDR2 YFSETQ. This chain's CDR3 is CASSPTSGAGGGEQFF. In DNA form, the CDR3 reads TGCGCCAGCAGCCCGACTAGCGGGGCGGGAGGTGGTGAGCAGTTCTTC.

The sample holds a few counts of this clone. The sample contains more than one DNA sequence encoding this CDR3. The chain is built from TRBV6-1 and TRBJ2-7; D is possibly TRBD1 (5 bases). Germline V gives CDR1 MNHNS, CDR2 SASEGT. This CDR3 is 14 amino acids long. Trimming stripped 2 bases from V and 2 bases from J, with 10 bases between. The CDR3 DNA is TGTGCCAGCAGTGAATCCAACAGGCCCTACGAGCAGTACTTC. This codes for CASSESNRPYEQYF.

The rearrangement uses TRBV28 and TRBJ1-2; a weak D match, TRBD1 (5 bases). With 5 bases removed from V and 4 bases from J, the gap between germline ends came to 11 bases. CDR3 length equals 13 residues. Germline-derived CDR1 and CDR2 are MDHEN and SYDVKM. This CDR3 is CASSRDGPYGYTF. The CDR3, as DNA: TGTGCCAGCAGTCGGGACGGGCCCTATGGCTACACCTTC.

This chain uses TRBV5-1 with TRBJ1-3; D ambiguous. The CDR3 sequence is 16 residues long. Trimming stripped 3 bases from V and 0 bases from J, with 13 bases between. Germline V lookup: CDR1 SGHRS, CDR2 YFSETQ. The DNA for the CDR3 is TGCGCCAGCAGCTCCGGCACGGCAACCTCTGGAAACACCATATATTTT. Residues: CASSSGTATSGNTIYF.

The rearrangement uses TRBV28 and TRBJ2-7, with no clear D. CDR3 length: 14 amino acids. Germline-derived CDR1 and CDR2 are MDHEN and SYDVKM. Trimming removed 8 bases from V and 2 bases from J, with 16 bases in between. This chain's CDR3 is CASGKGPETYEQYF. CDR3 nucleotide sequence: TGTGCCAGCGGAAAAGGCCCGGAGACCTACGAGCAGTACTTC.

For this clone: Because the CDR3's place on the DNA is in doubt, the DNA is left out and the CDR3 is given as listed by TCRdb. J is TRBJ1-2 and V is TRBV21-1; the D call in the table, TRBD1, was not verified against the DNA. TRBV21-1 represents a pseudogene. From its first to its last residue, the CDR3 has 18 amino acids. The CDR3 sequence is CASSKGVGEGAKGYGYTF.

The V and J genes are TRBV10-3 and TRBJ2-6; D not resolved. The V and J ends lost 1 base and 0 bases respectively, with 7 bases between them. The CDR3 is 16 amino acids. Germline CDR1 ENHRY, CDR2 SYGVKD. The CDR3 region has the DNA TGTGCCATCAGTGAGTTAGAGTACTCTGGGGCCAACGTCCTGACTTTC. Residues: CAISELEYSGANVLTF.

This chain uses TRBV19 with TRBJ1-1, with 7 bases matching TRBD1. The germline CDR1 and CDR2 sequences are LNHDA and SQIVND (reference sequence). The CDR3 extends over 17 amino acids. J lost 1 base, V lost 3 bases, and 11 bases had no gene match. CDR3 protein: CASSMRRGTAANTEAFF. The DNA of the CDR3 is TGTGCCAGTAGTATGAGGAGGGGGACAGCCGCGAACACTGAAGCTTTCTTT.

The V and J genes are TRBV11-2 and TRBJ2-7; TRBD1 matches at 7 bases. CDR3 size: 14 residues. J gave up 8 bases and V 0 bases, and 7 bases lay outside the gene matches. Germline assignment: CDR1 SGHAT and CDR2 FQNNGV. CDR3 bases: TGTGCCAGCAGCTTAGATGACGGACAGGCGCAGCAGTACTTC. This translates into CASSLDDGQAQQYF. Drawing the rest from reference TRBV11-2 and TRBJ2-7, the complete variable domain is EAGVAQSPRYKIIEKRQSVAFWCNPISGHATLYWYQQILGQGPKLLIQFQNNGVVDDSQLPKDRFSAERLKGVDSTLKIQPAKLEDSAVYLCASSLDDGQAQQYFGPGTRLTVT.

The V call is TRBV6-6, the J call TRBJ1-1; weak D call: TRBD1 (5 bases). Deletions cut 2 bases from V and 4 bases from J, with 8 bases between. The CDR3 is 13 residues long. The germline V gene has CDR1 MNHNY and CDR2 SVGAGI (reference sequence). The CDR3 coding sequence is TGTGCCAGCAGTTACCCAGGGACCACTGAAGCTTTCTTT. This gives the protein CASSYPGTTEAFF.

The CDR3 spells CASSLGSSGTDTQYF. DNA for the CDR3: TGTGCCAGCAGCTTAGGATCCTCGGGCACAGATACGCAGTATTTT. The chain employs TRBV7-6 and TRBJ2-3; D ambiguous. The ends were cut back, 1 base at V and 1 base at J, with 9 bases in the middle. This CDR3 is built from 15 residues. Germline lookup yields CDR1 SGHVS and CDR2 FNYEAQ.

The J gene is TRBJ2-1, the V gene TRBV19, with 7 nucleotides matching TRBD1. V shed 5 bases and J 8 bases; nucleotides not matched to a gene: 6. The CDR3 has 13 amino acids. The germline V gene encodes CDR1 LNHDA and CDR2 SQIVND (reference sequence). CDR3 in DNA: TGTGCCAGTAGTCTCCGACAGGGCGATGAGCAGTTCTTC. Translation: CASSLRQGDEQFF. The complete variable domain, with remaining parts taken from reference TRBV19 and TRBJ2-1, reads DGGITQSPKYLFRKEGQNVTLSCEQNLNHDAMYWYRQDPGQGLRLIYYSQIVNDFQKGDIAEGYSVSREKKESFPLTVTSAQKNPTAFYLCASSLRQGDEQFFGPGTRLTVL.

This chain uses TRBV7-2 with TRBJ2-2; D perhaps matches TRBD1 (6 bases). Germline V lookup: CDR1 SGHTA, CDR2 FQGNSA. V was clipped by 1 base and J by 4 bases, with 10 bases between them. The CDR3 extends over 15 amino acids. The CDR3 coding sequence is TGTGCCAGCAGCTTAGGGCTAGGGGGCACCGGGGAGCTGTTTTTT. Its translation: CASSLGLGGTGELFF. Combining the CDR3 with reference TRBV7-2 and TRBJ2-2 gives the whole variable domain GAGVSQSPSNKVTEKGKDVELRCDPISGHTALYWYRQSLGQGLEFLIYFQGNSAPDKSGLPSDRFSAERTGGSVSTLTIQRTQQEDSAVYLCASSLGLGGTGELFFGEGSRLTVL.

V and J are TRBV28 and TRBJ1-2, with TRBD1 matching 9 bases. The germline CDR1 and CDR2 sequences are MDHEN and SYDVKM. Trimming cost V 2 bases and J 5 bases; bases outside gene matches: 6. The CDR3 has 15 residues. The CDR3 loop reads CASSLVATGGYGYTF. The CDR3 DNA reads TGTGCCAGCAGTTTAGTCGCGACAGGGGGATATGGCTACACCTTC.

This clone appeared a single time. The chain has TRBV18 and TRBJ1-2, with D possibly matching TRBD1 (5 bases). Germline CDR1 is KGHSH and CDR2 is LQKENI. The CDR3 totals 14 residues. V was pared by 5 bases and J by 2 bases, with 12 bases between. CDR3 amino acids: CASSTGRRNYGYTF. CDR3 coding DNA: TGTGCCAGCTCAACGGGACGACGAAACTATGGCTACACCTTC.

V is TRBV6-1 and J is TRBJ1-1; weak D call: TRBD1 (6 bases). The CDR3 contains 14 residues. Germline assignment: CDR1 MNHNS and CDR2 SASEGT. Trimming removed 6 bases from V and 9 bases from J, with 20 bases in between. The CDR3 here is CASSRAGGESKAFF. The CDR3 bases are TGTGCCAGCAGCCGGGCGGGGGGCGAGAGTAAAGCTTTCTTT.

This rearrangement joins TRBV10-3 to TRBJ1-1, with D hard to call. Germline CDR1 and CDR2: ENHRY and SYGVKD. The CDR3 consists of 15 residues. Trimming took off 2 bases at V and 4 bases at J, with 14 bases between the two ends. The CDR3 bases are TGTGCCATCAGTGAGAGGCCCCCCGGGGTCACTGAAGCTTTCTTT. This sequence encodes CAISERPPGVTEAFF.

This chain links TRBV18 with TRBJ2-7; 10 positions match TRBD1. The CDR3 sequence is 14 residues long. The V gene's germline CDR1 is KGHSH and CDR2 LQKENI. V lost 6 bases and J lost 2; bases outside the gene matches: 4. Here the CDR3 DNA reads TGTGCCAGCTCCCGCGACAGGGGGCCCTACGAGCAGTACTTC. Encoded protein: CASSRDRGPYEQYF.

This chain links TRBV7-9 with TRBJ2-5; 8 bases map to TRBD1. CDR1 SEHNR and CDR2 FQNEAQ come from the germline V gene (reference sequence). This CDR3 region has 14 residues. The J segment lost 1 base and the V segment lost 5 bases, leaving 3 bases of the junction unmatched. CDR3 protein: CASSTTGGQETQYF. In DNA, the CDR3 is TGTGCCAGCAGCACCACAGGGGGCCAAGAGACCCAGTACTTC.

This chain links TRBV30 with TRBJ2-3; D is undetermined. In germline, CDR1 is GTSNPN, CDR2 SVGIG (reference sequence). V was clipped by 3 bases and J by 1 base, with 8 bases between them. This CDR3 spans 13 amino acids. CDR3 protein: CAWSIGGTDTQYF. The CDR3 bases are TGTGCCTGGAGCATTGGGGGCACAGATACGCAGTATTTT.

This sequence joins TRBV28 and TRBJ2-3; D is ambiguous. Germline V lookup: CDR1 MDHEN, CDR2 SYDVKM. V lost 4 bases and J 1 base, leaving 12 bases between the germline ends. The CDR3 has 15 amino acids. The CDR3 DNA reads as TGTGCCAGCAGTTCTCGGCGATTAGGCACAGATACGCAGTATTTT. Amino acids: CASSSRRLGTDTQYF.